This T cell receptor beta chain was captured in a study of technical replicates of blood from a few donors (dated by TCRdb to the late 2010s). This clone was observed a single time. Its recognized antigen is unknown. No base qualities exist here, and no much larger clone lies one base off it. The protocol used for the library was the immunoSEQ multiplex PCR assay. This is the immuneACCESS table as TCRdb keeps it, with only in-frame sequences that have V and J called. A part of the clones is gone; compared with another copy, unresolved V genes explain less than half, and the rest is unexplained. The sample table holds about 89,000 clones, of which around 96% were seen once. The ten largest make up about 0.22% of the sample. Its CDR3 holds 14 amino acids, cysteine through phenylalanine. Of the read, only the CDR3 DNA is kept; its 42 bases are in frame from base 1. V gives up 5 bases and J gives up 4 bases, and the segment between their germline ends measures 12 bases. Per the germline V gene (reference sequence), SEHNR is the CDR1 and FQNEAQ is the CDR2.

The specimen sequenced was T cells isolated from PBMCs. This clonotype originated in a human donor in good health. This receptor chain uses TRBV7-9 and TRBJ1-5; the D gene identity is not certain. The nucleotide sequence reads TGTGCCAGCAGCGAGTCACGGGGAAATCAGCCCCAGCATTTT. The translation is CASSESRGNQPQHF. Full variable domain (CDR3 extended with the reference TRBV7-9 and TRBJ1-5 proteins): DTGVSQNPRHKITKRGQNVTFRCDPISEHNRLYWYRQTLGQGPEFLTYFQNEAQLEKSRLLSDRFSAERPKGSFSTLEIQRTEQGDSAMYLCASSESRGNQPQHFGDGTRLSIL.